The 5 T cell receptor beta chains listed next were all sequenced from one sample in a study of CD8+ T cells in alopecia areata. It was cDNA, reverse transcribed from extracted RNA, that served as the sequencing template. Clones were read by immunoSEQ multiplex PCR, and TCRdb kept only the in-frame ones, dropping some. The sample lists under 150,000 clones, around 63% seen once, with more than 5.5% in the top ten. Treatment indicated: oral pan-JAK inhibitor, 5-10 mg twice daily. Here the sequenced sample was CD4+ T cells sorted from blood, taken at week 4, from a patient treated with tofacitinib. All receptors come from a human donor with alopecia areata.

The V and J genes are TRBV4-3 and TRBJ1-2; 11 positions agree with TRBD1. CDR3 size: 13 residues. Trimming at V came to 3 bases and at J to 8 bases, leaving 2 bases not matched to a gene. Germline V lookup: CDR1 LGHNA, CDR2 YSLEER. CDR3 region: CASSHGQGAGYTF. The DNA of the CDR3 is TGCGCCAGCAGCCACGGACAGGGGGCCGGCTACACCTTC.

The gene calls are TRBV29-1 and TRBJ2-3; D is perhaps TRBD1 (6 bases). Trimming took 7 bases from V and 1 from J, leaving 15 bases between them. Germline loops: CDR1 SQVTM, CDR2 ANQGSEA. CDR3 length equals 14 residues. The CDR3 loop reads CSAMHRARTDTQYF. CDR3 nucleotides: TGCAGCGCTATGCACAGGGCGCGCACAGATACGCAGTATTTT.

V and J are TRBV20-1 and TRBJ1-6; no firm D call. The germline V gene encodes CDR1 DFQATT and CDR2 SNEGSKA (reference sequence). V lost 7 bases to trimming and J lost 6 bases, with 7 bases between them. The CDR3 length is 11 residues. CDR3 loop: CSVGRNSPLHF. Here the CDR3 DNA reads TGCAGTGTTGGACGTAATTCACCCCTCCACTTT.

The table lists this clone with a few counts. V usage is TRBV5-1 and J usage is TRBJ2-5; the D is unclear. V lost 4 bases, J lost 2 bases, and 3 bases lay in between. CDR3 size: 11 residues. CDR1 and CDR2 from the germline V gene are SGHRS and YFSETQ. CDR3 loop: CASSKQETQYF. The CDR3, as DNA: TGCGCCAGCAGCAAACAAGAGACCCAGTACTTC.

This clone has a single count. This chain connects TRBV5-4 to TRBJ1-2, with TRBD1 matching over 7 bases. CDR3 length: 12 amino acids. From germline, CDR1 is SGHNT and CDR2 YYREEE (reference sequence). Trimming took 4 bases from V and 4 from J; bases not matched to a gene: 1. The CDR3, as DNA: TGTGCCAGCAGCCGGGACAGCTATGGCTACACCTTC. Translating gives CASSRDSYGYTF.